This T cell receptor beta chain derives from a study of T-cell reconstitution after alpha-beta-depleted transplantation in children. Study observations and caveats: Newly generated T cells supplied most T-cell counts and diversity one year post-transplant.

During its preparation, the TCRbeta library received unique molecular identifiers. One entry per CDR3 protein, called by TCRdb with MiXCR from the PCR reads. The top ten clones hold around 30% of a sample with about 980,000 distinct CDR3 sequences, 25% to 35% of them seen once. Comment on this clonotype: Its specificity is unknown.

V lost 2 bases and J 3 bases, leaving 13 bases between the germline ends. The length of the CDR3 is 15 residues. This clonotype was obtained from a boy in the first two years of life who had a stem cell transplant for SCID, so the T cells may come from the graft donor. The rearrangement links TRBV12-3 or TRBV12-4 to TRBJ1-2, with D perhaps matching TRBD1 (5 bases). Sequencing used PBMCs, mostly from graft donor cells, obtained 360 days after TCRalphabeta/CD19-depleted stem cell transplant. The CDR3: CASSLRNRTYYGYTF. CDR3 nucleotides: TGTGCCAGCAGTTTAAGAAACAGGACGTACTATGGCTACACCTTC.